Following are 8 T cell receptor beta chains from one sample sequenced in a study of monozygotic twins with inflammatory bowel disease (dated by TCRdb to 2018 to 2020). To prepare the library, 5' RACE was applied. The listed sequencing device is Illumina HiSeq 2500. TCRdb reprocessed the reads, and each CDR3 protein sequence is entered once, without DNA. This sample's listing comprises 300,000 to 400,000 distinct CDR3 sequences. The top ten clones comprise around 2.6% of the sample. The source material was blood. These receptors all stem from a human donor with ulcerative colitis or Crohn's disease, or a healthy co-twin of an affected twin (not recorded which).

V gene TRBV13 combines with J gene TRBJ2-7; the D call from TCRdb, TRBD1, cannot be confirmed without DNA. The CDR3 spans 19 residues. Germline CDR1 PRHDT, CDR2 FYEKMQ (reference sequence). The CDR3 sequence: CASSSPTHLDDANSYEQYF.

This chain links TRBV4-1 with TRBJ1-5; no DNA is available, so the TRBD1 call from TCRdb remains unchecked. The CDR3 has 15 residues. Germline V gene sequence: CDR1 MGHRA, CDR2 YSYEKL. Here the CDR3 reads CASSPGTQSNQPQHF.

J is TRBJ1-6 and V is TRBV5-1; TCRdb's D call, TRBD1, is unchecked because there is no DNA. The germline V gene encodes CDR1 SGHRS and CDR2 YFSETQ. The CDR3 consists of 15 residues. CDR3: CASPFPGQNNSPLHF.

The chain is built from TRBV14 and TRBJ2-6. The germline V gene encodes CDR1 SGHDN and CDR2 FVKESK. CDR3 length: 16 amino acids. The CDR3 sequence: CASSQDSRPGANVLTF.

The V and J genes are TRBV29-1 and TRBJ1-2. Germline V gene lookup returns CDR1 SQVTM and CDR2 ANQGSEA. This CDR3 has 13 amino acids. CDR3 protein: CSVDRGDNYGYTF. Combining the CDR3 with reference TRBV29-1 and TRBJ1-2 gives the whole variable domain SAVISQKPSRDICQRGTSLTIQCQVDSQVTMMFWYRQQPGQSLTLIATANQGSEATYESGFVIDKFPISRPNLTFSTLTVSNMSPEDSSIYLCSVDRGDNYGYTFGSGTRLTVV.

The CDR3: CASSPPGDTGELFF. The chain is built from TRBV18 and TRBJ2-2. The CDR3 contains 14 residues. Germline V lookup: CDR1 KGHSH, CDR2 LQKENI.

The chain employs TRBV12-3 or TRBV12-4 and TRBJ1-3; TCRdb's D gene call, TRBD1, goes unchecked for lack of DNA. The length of the CDR3 is 16 residues. Here the CDR3 reads CASSPDRDLAGNTIYF.

The J gene is TRBJ2-6, the V gene TRBV5-1. The CDR3 has 14 residues. Germline V gene lookup returns CDR1 SGHRS and CDR2 YFSETQ. The CDR3 reads CASSPRTGANVLTF.